The clone carrying this T cell receptor beta chain was observed many times. Its specificity is unknown. Per germline, CDR1 MDHEN and CDR2 SYDVKM. V lost 5 bases and J 2 bases, leaving 10 bases between the germline ends. CDR3 length equals 13 residues. This sample holds PBMCs from 8.5 to 10 ml fresh peripheral blood. The entry originates in a study of T cells in Graves' hyperthyroidism and ophthalmopathy. RNA transcripts were the template for amplifying TCR beta CDR3 regions. The HTBI set primed first-round TCR CDR3 RT-PCR. TCRdb used MiXCR to reprocess the multiplex PCR reads, holding one entry per CDR3 protein. This table has approximately 620,000 distinct CDR3 sequences, approximately 15% appearing once. Study conclusions and caveats: The model predicted ophthalmopathy a median around six months before onset. Clonotypes that were expanded in thyroid above 0.001 mostly appeared in blood too.

Sequencing was carried out using blood. V gene TRBV28 combines with J gene TRBJ2-7, with D possibly TRBD1 on 6 matching bases. The TCR originated in a woman aged 25 to 39 with Graves' hyperthyroidism that later progressed to Graves' ophthalmopathy. CDR3 DNA: TGTGCCAGCAGTCGACGACAGGCCTACGAGCAGTACTTC. This gives the protein CASSRRQAYEQYF.